The entry that follows covers one TCR beta chain sequence. Sequencing used immunoSEQ multiplex PCR; TCRdb keeps in-frame clones, though not all of them. The sample lists approximately 51,000 clones, 85% to 95% occurring once. This entry comes from a study of technical replicates of blood from several donors. CDR3 length equals 15 residues. Germline CDR1 SQVTM, CDR2 ANQGSEA. Sequencing was performed on PBMCs. The receptor was derived from a human donor in good health. Some clones in this sample may be carry-over from other donors' samples. This rearrangement joins TRBV29-1 to TRBJ2-6; TRBD1 is a possible D gene (6 bases). This CDR3 is CKGRGLRSGANVLTF. The CDR3 bases are TGCAAAGGAAGGGGGTTACGCTCTGGGGCCAACGTCCTGACTTTC.